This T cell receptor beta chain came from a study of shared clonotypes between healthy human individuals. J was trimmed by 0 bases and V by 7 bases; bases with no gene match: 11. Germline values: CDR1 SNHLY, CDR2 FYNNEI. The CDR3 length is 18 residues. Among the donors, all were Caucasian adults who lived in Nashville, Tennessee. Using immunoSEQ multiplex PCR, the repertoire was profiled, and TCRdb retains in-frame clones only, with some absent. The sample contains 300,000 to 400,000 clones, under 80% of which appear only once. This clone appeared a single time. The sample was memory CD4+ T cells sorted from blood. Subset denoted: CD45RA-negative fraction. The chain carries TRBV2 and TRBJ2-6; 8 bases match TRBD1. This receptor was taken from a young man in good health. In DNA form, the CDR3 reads TGTGCCAGCACCGTACAGGGGGGTACCCCCTCTGGGGCCAACGTCCTGACTTTC. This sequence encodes CASTVQGGTPSGANVLTF.